The entry below gives a single T cell receptor (beta chain) sequence along with its context. Its target is not known. Sequencing was performed with immunoSEQ multiplex PCR; in TCRdb, only in-frame clones are kept and a portion is missing. The top ten hold 9.4% of the sample, which has more than 90,000 clones, around 80% seen once. The data derive from a study of PD-1 blockade in classical Hodgkin lymphoma. The study's findings and limits: It was among complete responders that baseline diversity resembled that of newly diagnosed patients. TCR diversity at baseline was reported to be reduced in newly diagnosed patients relative to healthy donors. It was CD4+ TCR diversity, not CD8+, that rose significantly by C4D1.

Time point specified: cycle 4 day 1 (C4D1), after six to seven weeks of nivolumab. Brentuximab vedotin exposure varied, and every patient relapsed after autologous stem cell transplantation. When best responses were assessed, they were complete response, partial response or progressive disease. The CDR3 contains 15 residues. The germline V gene has CDR1 SGHNT and CDR2 YENEEA. Trimming at V came to 5 bases and at J to 5 bases, leaving 7 bases not matched to a gene. The sample here was peripheral blood mononuclear cells (PBMCs), taken before the fourth cycle of nivolumab. The sequence was obtained from a human donor with classical Hodgkin lymphoma. The chain carries TRBV11-3 and TRBJ2-3; 10 positions agree with TRBD2. CDR3 sequence: CASSPGAGGVDTQYF. The CDR3 nucleotides are TGTGCCAGCAGCCCGGGAGCGGGGGGGGTAGATACGCAGTATTTT.